Below, one T cell receptor beta chain is given with its context. This record comes from a study of technical replicates of blood from a few donors. TCRdb's table, derived via immunoSEQ multiplex PCR, lists solely in-frame clones and lacks some. The repertoire consists of more than 70,000 clones, with about nine tenths occurring once and the leading ten covering roughly 0.27%. V was trimmed by 7 bases and J by 0 bases, leaving 9 bases between them. Germline CDR1 MNHNS, CDR2 SASEGT. The CDR3 length is 13 residues. The sample taken for sequencing was T cells isolated from PBMCs. This clonotype was sampled from a human donor in good health. The rearrangement joins TRBV6-1 to TRBJ1-1; D unclear. This CDR3 reads CASIRGVNTEAFF. The CDR3 DNA reads as TGTGCCAGCATCCGCGGGGTGAACACTGAAGCTTTCTTT.